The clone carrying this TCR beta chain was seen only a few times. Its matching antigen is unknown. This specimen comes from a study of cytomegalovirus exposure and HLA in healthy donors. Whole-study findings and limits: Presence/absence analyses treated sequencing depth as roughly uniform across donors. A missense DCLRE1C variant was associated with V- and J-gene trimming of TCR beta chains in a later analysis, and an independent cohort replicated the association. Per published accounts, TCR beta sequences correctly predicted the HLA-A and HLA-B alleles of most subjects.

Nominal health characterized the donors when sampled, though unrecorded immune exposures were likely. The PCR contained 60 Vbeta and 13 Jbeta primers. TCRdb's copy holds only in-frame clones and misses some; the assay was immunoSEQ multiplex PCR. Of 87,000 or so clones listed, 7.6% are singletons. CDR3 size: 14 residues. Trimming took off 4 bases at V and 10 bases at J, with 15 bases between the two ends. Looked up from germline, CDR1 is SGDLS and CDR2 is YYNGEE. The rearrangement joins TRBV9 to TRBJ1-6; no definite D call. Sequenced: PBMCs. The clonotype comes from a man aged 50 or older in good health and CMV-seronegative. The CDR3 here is CASSPRLGESPLHF. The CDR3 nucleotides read TGTGCCAGCAGCCCCAGGCTGGGAGAATCACCCCTCCACTTT. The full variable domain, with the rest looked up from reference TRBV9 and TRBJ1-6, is DSGVTQTPKHLITATGQRVTLRCSPRSGDLSVYWYQQSLDQGLQFLIQYYNGEERAKGNILERFSAQQFPDLHSELNLSSLELGDSALYFCASSPRLGESPLHFGNGTRLTVT.